This T cell receptor beta chain comes out of a study of T cell repertoires in cytomegalovirus infection. Study at large: Well-studied HLA-B-restricted epitopes and recently identified HLA-C-restricted epitopes of CMV were both used in the study. Indicated by public TCR beta signatures were CMV infection and matching HLA type.

General study findings and limits: The ex vivo response was dominated by HLA-C-restricted CMV-specific TCR beta clonotypes.

Of note for this clonotype: What it binds is not known.

From the reads, TCRdb called clonotypes with MiXCR, one entry per CDR3 protein. The table records 380,000 or so distinct CDR3 sequences, just under 35% of them present only once. The CDR3 is 13 residues long. The germline V gene has CDR1 LNHDA and CDR2 SQIVND (reference sequence). Trimming at V came to 4 bases and at J to 5 bases, leaving 3 bases not matched to a gene. This specimen was cultured PBMCs, taken from culture after CMV antigen stimulation. The rearrangement joins TRBV19 to TRBJ2-7; 9 bases fit TRBD1. The sequence derives from a human donor in good health (CMV status not recorded). Some clones in this sample may be carry-over from other donors' samples. CDR3 amino acids: CASSTRTGDEQYV. The DNA of the CDR3 is TGTGCCAGTAGTACCCGGACAGGGGACGAGCAGTACGTC.